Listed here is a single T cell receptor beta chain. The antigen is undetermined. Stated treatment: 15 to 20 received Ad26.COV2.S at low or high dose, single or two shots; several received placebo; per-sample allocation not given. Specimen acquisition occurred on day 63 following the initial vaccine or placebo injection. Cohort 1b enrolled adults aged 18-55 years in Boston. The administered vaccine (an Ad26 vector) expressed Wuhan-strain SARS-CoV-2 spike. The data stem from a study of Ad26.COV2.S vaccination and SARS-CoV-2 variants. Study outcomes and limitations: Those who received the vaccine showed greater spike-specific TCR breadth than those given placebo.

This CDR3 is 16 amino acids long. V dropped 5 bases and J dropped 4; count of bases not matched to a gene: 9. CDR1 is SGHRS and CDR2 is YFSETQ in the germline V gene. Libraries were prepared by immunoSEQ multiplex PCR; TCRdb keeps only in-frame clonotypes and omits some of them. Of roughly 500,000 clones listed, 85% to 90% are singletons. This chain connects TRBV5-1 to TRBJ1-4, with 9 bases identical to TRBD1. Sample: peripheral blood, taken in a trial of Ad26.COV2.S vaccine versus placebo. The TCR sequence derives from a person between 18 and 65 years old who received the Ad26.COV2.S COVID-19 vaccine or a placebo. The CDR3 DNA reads TGCGCCAGCAGAATGAAACCGGGACAGGGTAATGAAAAACTGTTTTTT. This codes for CASRMKPGQGNEKLFF.